Listed here are 17 T cell receptor beta chains from one sample, sequenced in a study of T-cell reconstitution after alpha-beta-depleted transplantation in children. Construction of the TCRbeta library involved unique molecular identifiers. TCRdb reprocessed the PCR reads via MiXCR and lists one record per CDR3 protein. The data show just over 350,000 distinct CDR3 sequences, more than 10% seen once. The sample in question was PBMCs, obtained from the stem cell graft. Receptor source: a human donor who donated a stem cell graft to a child with Fanconi anemia.

This clonotype has a handful of counts. The V and J genes are TRBV5-1 and TRBJ2-2, with D possibly matching TRBD1 (5 bases). Looked up from germline, CDR1 is SGHRS and CDR2 is YFSETQ. The length of the CDR3 is 16 residues. V gave up 2 bases and J gave up 0 bases, with 11 bases separating them. The CDR3 bases are TGCGCCAGCAGCTTCGACAGATCCTCGAACACCGGGGAGCTGTTTTTT. It specifies CASSFDRSSNTGELFF.

This clonotype was seen a handful of times. V is TRBV20-1 and J is TRBJ2-1, with 8 nucleotides matching TRBD2. Germline V gives CDR1 DFQATT, CDR2 SNEGSKA (reference sequence). The ends lost 6 bases at V and 8 bases at J; junction bases unmatched: 9. The CDR3 consists of 13 residues. The CDR3 nucleotides read TGCAGTGCAACCGGGGGGGCCGTTGATGAGCAGTTCTTC. Translating gives CSATGGAVDEQFF.

This clonotype was counted a few times. The J gene is TRBJ2-7, the V gene TRBV20-1, with D unclear. Germline V lookup: CDR1 DFQATT, CDR2 SNEGSKA (reference sequence). The CDR3 consists of 12 residues. V lost 0 bases, J lost 2 bases, and 5 bases lay in between. The CDR3 sequence: CSARDQAYEQYF. The CDR3 DNA follows: TGCAGTGCTAGAGATCAGGCCTACGAGCAGTACTTC.

In this sample, this clonotype turned up many times. The chain couples TRBV3-1 to TRBJ1-1; D not resolved. The germline gives CDR1 LGHDT, CDR2 YNNKEL (reference sequence). The CDR3 is 14 amino acids. Deletions cut 4 bases from V and 4 bases from J, with 13 bases between. The CDR3 sequence is CASSPAWTGTEAFF. CDR3 nucleotide sequence: TGTGCCAGCAGCCCAGCTTGGACGGGCACTGAAGCTTTCTTT.

This clonotype was recorded many times. The chain has TRBV12-3 or TRBV12-4 and TRBJ2-5, with D uncertain. The V gene lost 4 bases and the J gene lost 4 bases, with 10 bases spanning the gap. The CDR3 loop spans 13 amino acids. In DNA, the CDR3 is TGTGCCAGCAGTTACGGCGGTGGAGAGACCCAGTACTTC. This codes for CASSYGGGETQYF.

There are a few counts of this clonotype. The chain has TRBV3-1 and TRBJ1-1; D uncertain. Trimming took 0 bases from V and 4 from J, leaving 15 bases between them. Germline V gene sequence: CDR1 LGHDT, CDR2 YNNKEL (reference sequence). This CDR3 spans 16 amino acids. The CDR3 protein is CASSQDASSWSTEAFF. The CDR3 coding sequence is TGTGCCAGCAGCCAAGATGCTTCTTCATGGAGCACTGAAGCTTTCTTT.

The chain is built from TRBV9 and TRBJ2-3; 9 nucleotides match TRBD1. Trimming cost V 0 bases and J 2 bases; bases outside gene matches: 13. Per the germline V gene, CDR1 is SGDLS and CDR2 is YYNGEE. The CDR3 has 19 amino acids. The CDR3 nucleotides are TGTGCCAGCAGCGTAGGTCTTCATCCGGGACAGGGAGCCACAGATACGCAGTATTTT. It codes for CASSVGLHPGQGATDTQYF. The variable domain in full, with the rest retrieved from reference TRBV9 and TRBJ2-3, is DSGVTQTPKHLITATGQRVTLRCSPRSGDLSVYWYQQSLDQGLQFLIQYYNGEERAKGNILERFSAQQFPDLHSELNLSSLELGDSALYFCASSVGLHPGQGATDTQYFGPGTRLTVL.

The V gene is TRBV3-1, the J gene TRBJ1-5; D unresolved. V was pared by 0 bases and J by 0 bases, with 6 bases between. Looked up from germline, CDR1 is LGHDT and CDR2 is YNNKEL (reference sequence). The CDR3 length is 15 residues. CDR3 amino acids: CASSQDSDSNQPQHF. As DNA, the CDR3 is TGTGCCAGCAGCCAAGATTCAGATAGCAATCAGCCCCAGCATTTT.

The V and J genes are TRBV18 and TRBJ2-1; a possible D gene is TRBD1 (5 bases). This CDR3 contains 14 residues. The V end lost 3 bases, the J end lost 3 bases, and 9 bases lay between the germline ends. Germline values: CDR1 KGHSH, CDR2 LQKENI. CDR3 amino acids: CASSPLTDYNEQFF. In DNA, the CDR3 is TGTGCCAGCTCACCCCTGACAGACTACAATGAGCAGTTCTTC.

The table lists this clonotype with many counts. This rearrangement joins TRBV7-9 to TRBJ1-1; the D is unclear. The CDR3 runs to 14 residues. Germline V gene data show CDR1 as SEHNR and CDR2 as FQNEAQ (reference sequence). The V end lost 5 bases, the J end lost 3 bases, and 13 bases lay between the germline ends. In DNA form, the CDR3 reads TGTGCCAGCAGCGTTATAACAGAATACACTGAAGCTTTCTTT. Translation: CASSVITEYTEAFF.

The rearrangement joins TRBV5-6 to TRBJ2-5; D not certain. Trimming removed 0 bases at V and 4 bases at J, with 10 bases between. The CDR3 consists of 14 residues. The germline V gene encodes CDR1 SGHDT and CDR2 YYEEEE. For the CDR3, the DNA is TGTGCCAGCAGCTTGGGAATGGTCACAGAGACCCAGTACTTC. It is translated as CASSLGMVTETQYF.

In its sample, this clonotype was seen a few times. CDR3 protein: CAISGLPTDTQYF. The CDR3 bases are TGTGCCATCAGTGGACTGCCCACAGATACGCAGTATTTT. This rearrangement joins TRBV10-3 to TRBJ2-3; D gene unclear. V was cut by 4 bases and J by 2 bases, with 7 bases left in between. Germline lookup yields CDR1 ENHRY and CDR2 SYGVKD. This CDR3 spans 13 amino acids.

This clonotype showed up many times. The chain couples TRBV20-1 to TRBJ1-4, with 9 bases matching TRBD1. J lost 8 bases, V lost 6 bases, and 7 bases had no gene match. Germline loops: CDR1 DFQATT, CDR2 SNEGSKA (reference sequence). The CDR3 totals 13 residues. Here the CDR3 DNA reads TGCAGTGCGCCGGGACAGGGTTACGAAAAACTGTTTTTT. It yields the protein CSAPGQGYEKLFF.

The chain employs TRBV24-1 and TRBJ2-3; 7 bases align to TRBD1. Trimming took 6 bases from V and 2 from J; bases not matched to a gene: 10. Germline V CDR1 and CDR2: KGHDR, SFDVKD. The CDR3 contains 16 residues. The CDR3, as DNA: TGTGCCACCAGTCCCCGGGGACAGACTTCCACAGATACGCAGTATTTT. Its protein product is CATSPRGQTSTDTQYF.

V gene TRBV10-3 combines with J gene TRBJ2-3; D gene ambiguous. Germline lookup yields CDR1 ENHRY and CDR2 SYGVKD. The length of the CDR3 is 14 residues. V was trimmed by 0 bases and J by 6 bases, leaving 10 bases between them. The CDR3 sequence: CAISESSTPDTQYF. The CDR3 DNA is TGTGCCATCAGTGAGTCGTCTACGCCCGATACGCAGTATTTT.

This sequence joins TRBV5-1 and TRBJ2-7; 10 nucleotides align to TRBD1. Germline V gene data show CDR1 as SGHRS and CDR2 as YFSETQ. The CDR3 contains 16 residues. Trimming took 0 bases from V and 3 from J; bases not matched to a gene: 6. CDR3 region: CASSLDPGDRGYEQYF. Here the CDR3 DNA reads TGCGCCAGCAGCTTGGATCCTGGGGACAGGGGCTACGAGCAGTACTTC. Looking up the rest from reference TRBV5-1 and TRBJ2-7 gives the full variable domain: KAGVTQTPRYLIKTRGQQVTLSCSPISGHRSVSWYQQTPGQGLQFLFEYFSETQRNKGNFPGRFSGRQFSNSRSEMNVSTLELGDSALYLCASSLDPGDRGYEQYFGPGTRLTVT.

This clonotype was recorded many times. The chain couples TRBV29-1 to TRBJ2-2; 11 bases fit TRBD2. Germline loops: CDR1 SQVTM, CDR2 ANQGSEA. The CDR3 covers 15 residues. With V trimmed by 4 bases and J by 5 bases, 6 bases remained unmatched. The CDR3 coding sequence is TGCAGCGTTGCTACTAGCGGGGGTTGGACCGGGGAGCTGTTTTTT. The encoded protein is CSVATSGGWTGELFF.